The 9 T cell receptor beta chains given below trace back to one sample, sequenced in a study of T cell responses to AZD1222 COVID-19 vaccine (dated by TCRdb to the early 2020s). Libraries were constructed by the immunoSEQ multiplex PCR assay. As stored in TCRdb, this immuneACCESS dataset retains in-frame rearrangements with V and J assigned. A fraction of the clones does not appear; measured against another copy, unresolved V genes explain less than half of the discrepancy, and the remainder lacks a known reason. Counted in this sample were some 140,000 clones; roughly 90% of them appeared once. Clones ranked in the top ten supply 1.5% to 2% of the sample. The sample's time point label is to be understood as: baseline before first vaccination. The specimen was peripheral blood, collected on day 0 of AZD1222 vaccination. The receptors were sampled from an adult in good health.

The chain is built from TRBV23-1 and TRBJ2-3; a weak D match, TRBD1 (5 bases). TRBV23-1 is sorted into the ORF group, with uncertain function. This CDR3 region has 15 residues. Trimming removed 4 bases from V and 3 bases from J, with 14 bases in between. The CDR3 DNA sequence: TGCGCCAGCAGTCTTAAAAGGCAGGGAACAGATACGCAGTATTTT. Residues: CASSLKRQGTDTQYF.

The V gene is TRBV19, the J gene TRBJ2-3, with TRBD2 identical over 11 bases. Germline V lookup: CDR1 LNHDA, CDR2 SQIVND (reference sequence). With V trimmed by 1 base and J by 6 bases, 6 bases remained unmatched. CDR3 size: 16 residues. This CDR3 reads CASSIATSGIVDTQYF. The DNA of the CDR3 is TGTGCCAGTAGTATAGCGACTAGCGGGATAGTGGATACGCAGTATTTT.

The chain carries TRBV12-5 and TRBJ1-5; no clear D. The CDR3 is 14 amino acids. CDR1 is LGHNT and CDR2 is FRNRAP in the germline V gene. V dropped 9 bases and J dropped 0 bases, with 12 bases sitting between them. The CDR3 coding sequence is TGTGCTAGCCGATTTTCCGATAGCAATCAGCCCCAGCATTTT. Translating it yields CASRFSDSNQPQHF.

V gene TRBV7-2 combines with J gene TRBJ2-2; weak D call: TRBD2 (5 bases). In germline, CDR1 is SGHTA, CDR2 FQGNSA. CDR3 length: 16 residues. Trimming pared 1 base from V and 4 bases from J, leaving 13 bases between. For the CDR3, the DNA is TGTGCCAGCAGCTTAGTAAGCCTTCGGGGCACCGGGGAGCTGTTTTTT. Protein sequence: CASSLVSLRGTGELFF. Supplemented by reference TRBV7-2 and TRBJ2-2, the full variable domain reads GAGVSQSPSNKVTEKGKDVELRCDPISGHTALYWYRQSLGQGLEFLIYFQGNSAPDKSGLPSDRFSAERTGGSVSTLTIQRTQQEDSAVYLCASSLVSLRGTGELFFGEGSRLTVL.

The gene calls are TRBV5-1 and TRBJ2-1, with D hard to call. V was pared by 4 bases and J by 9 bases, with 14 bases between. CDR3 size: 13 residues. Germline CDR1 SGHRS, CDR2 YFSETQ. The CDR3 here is CASSRDLYAEQFF. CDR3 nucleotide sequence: TGCGCCAGCAGCCGCGACCTATATGCTGAGCAGTTCTTC.

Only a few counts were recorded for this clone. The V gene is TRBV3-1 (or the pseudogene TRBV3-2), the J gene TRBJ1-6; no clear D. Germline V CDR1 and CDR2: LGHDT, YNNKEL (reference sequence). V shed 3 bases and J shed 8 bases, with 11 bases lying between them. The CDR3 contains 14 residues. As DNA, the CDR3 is TGTGCCAGCAGCCATAGATTATTTGATTCACCCCTCCACTTT. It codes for CASSHRLFDSPLHF.

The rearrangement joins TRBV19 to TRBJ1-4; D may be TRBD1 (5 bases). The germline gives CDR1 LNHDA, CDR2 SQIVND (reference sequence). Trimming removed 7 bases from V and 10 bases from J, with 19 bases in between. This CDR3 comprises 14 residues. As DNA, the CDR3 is TGTGCCAGTACAACCGGGACCCACATAGGAAAACTGTTTTTT. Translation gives CASTTGTHIGKLFF.

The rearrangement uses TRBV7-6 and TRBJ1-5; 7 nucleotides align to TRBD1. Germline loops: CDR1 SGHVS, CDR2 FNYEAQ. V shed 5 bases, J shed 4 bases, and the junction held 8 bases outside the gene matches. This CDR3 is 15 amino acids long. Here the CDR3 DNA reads TGTGCCAGCAGCCCCGGGACAGTTCTAAATCAGCCCCAGCATTTT. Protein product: CASSPGTVLNQPQHF.

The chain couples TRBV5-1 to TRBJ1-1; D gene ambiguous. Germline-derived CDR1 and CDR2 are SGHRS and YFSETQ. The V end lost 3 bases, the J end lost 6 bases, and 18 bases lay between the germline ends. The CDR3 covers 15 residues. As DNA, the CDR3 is TGCGCCAGCAGCTCCCTAACAGCCGGTGGGGCTGAAGCTTTCTTT. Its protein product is CASSSLTAGGAEAFF.